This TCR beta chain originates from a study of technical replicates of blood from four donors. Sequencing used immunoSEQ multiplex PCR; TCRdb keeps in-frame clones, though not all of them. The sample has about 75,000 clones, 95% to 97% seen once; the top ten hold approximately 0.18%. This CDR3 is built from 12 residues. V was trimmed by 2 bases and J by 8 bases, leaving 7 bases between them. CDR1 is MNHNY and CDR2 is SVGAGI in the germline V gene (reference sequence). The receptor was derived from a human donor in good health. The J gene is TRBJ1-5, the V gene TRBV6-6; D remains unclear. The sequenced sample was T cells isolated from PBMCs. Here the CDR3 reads CASSYPTEPQHF. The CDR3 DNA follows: TGTGCCAGCAGTTACCCCACAGAGCCCCAGCATTTT.